Presented here are 7 T cell receptor beta chains from one specimen sequenced in a study of blood T cell repertoires in COVID-19. TCRdb's table, derived via immunoSEQ multiplex PCR, lists solely in-frame clones and lacks some. The table includes around 250,000 clones, approximately 88% detected once. The sequencing sample was made of PBMCs or T cells enriched from blood (not recorded which). The receptors stem from a woman aged 35 to 49 who had been exposed to COVID-19.

As for this clone: One base away lies a much larger clone, so this may be a sequencing read error. This specimen includes other DNA sequences encoding the same CDR3. The chain recombines TRBV9 with TRBJ2-1, with TRBD2 identical over 11 bases. The CDR3 length is 15 residues. The V segment lost 4 bases and the J segment 2 bases; nucleotides outside the gene matches: 2. The germline CDR1 and CDR2 sequences are SGDLS and YYNGEE. CDR3 protein: CASSPGLAAYNEQFF. The CDR3 nucleotides are TGTGCCAGCAGCCCGGGACTAGCGGCCTACAATGAGCAGTTCTTC.

Comments on this clone: A read error may account for a junction end that differs from germline. CDR3 sequence reads: CASSHSGTGDNSPLHF. CDR3 nucleotide sequence: TGCGCCAGCAGCCATTCCGGGACAGGGGATAACTCACCCCTCCACTTT. The chain carries TRBV4-1 and TRBJ1-6; 10 nucleotides match TRBD1. This CDR3 spans 16 amino acids. Germline V gives CDR1 MGHRA, CDR2 YSYEKL.

V gene TRBV7-6 combines with J gene TRBJ2-5, with a weak D call TRBD2 (5 bases). The germline V gene encodes CDR1 SGHVS and CDR2 FNYEAQ. V was cut by 2 bases and J by 7 bases, with 17 bases left in between. The CDR3 is 15 residues long. CDR3 nucleotides: TGTGCCAGCAGCTTAACTCACGGTGATGAGGGGACCCAGTACTTC. Protein: CASSLTHGDEGTQYF.

J is TRBJ1-4 and V is TRBV9; maybe TRBD1 (6 bases). V lost 0 bases to trimming and J lost 7 bases, with 13 bases between them. CDR1 and CDR2 (germline): SGDLS, YYNGEE. The CDR3 is 15 residues long. The CDR3 spells CASSVGGGQGEKLFF. DNA for the CDR3: TGTGCCAGCAGCGTAGGCGGGGGGCAGGGTGAAAAACTGTTTTTT.

This chain joins TRBV24-1 and TRBJ2-7; possibly TRBD1 for D (5 bases). CDR3 length equals 11 residues. Looked up from germline, CDR1 is KGHDR and CDR2 is SFDVKD. Trimming took 9 bases from V and 4 from J, leaving 9 bases between them. The CDR3 sequence: CATATEYEQYF. The DNA of the CDR3 is TGTGCCACCGCGACAGAGTACGAGCAGTACTTC.

The chain carries TRBV21-1 and TRBJ1-2. TRBV21-1 is recorded as a pseudogene. This CDR3 is 18 amino acids long. The CDR3 loop is CASSPRKSGTSICYGYTF. The CDR3 region has the DNA TGTGCCAGCAGCCCTCGAAAGTCCGGGACTTCGATATGTTATGGCTACACCTTC.

The chain employs TRBV28 and TRBJ2-2; 8 bases are a match to TRBD1. In germline, CDR1 is MDHEN, CDR2 SYDVKM. This CDR3 is 16 amino acids long. The V gene end was trimmed by 2 bases and the J gene end by 6 bases; junction bases not matched to a gene: 8. The CDR3 loop is CASSLVGTGGPGELFF. For the CDR3, the DNA is TGTGCCAGCAGTTTAGTCGGAACAGGGGGGCCCGGGGAGCTGTTTTTT.